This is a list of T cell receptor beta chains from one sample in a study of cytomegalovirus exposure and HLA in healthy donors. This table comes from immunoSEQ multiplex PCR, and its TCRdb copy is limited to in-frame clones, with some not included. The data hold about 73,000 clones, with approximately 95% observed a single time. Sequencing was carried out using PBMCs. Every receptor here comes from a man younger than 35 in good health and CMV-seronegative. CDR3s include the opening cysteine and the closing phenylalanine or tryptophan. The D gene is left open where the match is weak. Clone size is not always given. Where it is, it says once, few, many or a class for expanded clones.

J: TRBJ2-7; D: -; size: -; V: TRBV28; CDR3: CASSSLYEQYF; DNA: TGTGCCAGCAGTTCCCTCTACGAGCAGTACTTC
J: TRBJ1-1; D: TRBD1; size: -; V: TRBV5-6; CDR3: CASSYPPRTGGEAFF; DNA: TGTGCCAGCAGCTACCCCCCGCGGACAGGGGGTGAAGCTTTCTTT
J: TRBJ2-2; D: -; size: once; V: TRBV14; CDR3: CASSRFTGPANTGELFF; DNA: TGTGCCAGCAGCCGATTCACAGGGCCTGCGAACACCGGGGAGCTGTTTTTT
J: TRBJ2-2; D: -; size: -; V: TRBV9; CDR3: CASSVGGAGELFF; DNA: TGTGCCAGCAGCGTAGGGGGGGCCGGGGAGCTGTTTTTT
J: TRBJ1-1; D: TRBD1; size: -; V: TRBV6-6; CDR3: CASSYDRGNTEAFF; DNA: TGTGCCAGCAGTTACGACAGGGGAAACACTGAAGCTTTCTTT
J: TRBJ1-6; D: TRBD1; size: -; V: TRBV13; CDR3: CASSFSGGANSPLHF; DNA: TGTGCCAGCAGCTTCTCAGGGGGCGCGAATTCACCCCTCCACTTT
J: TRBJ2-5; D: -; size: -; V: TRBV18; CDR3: CASSRDQETQYF; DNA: TGTGCCAGCTCTCGGGACCAAGAGACCCAGTACTTC
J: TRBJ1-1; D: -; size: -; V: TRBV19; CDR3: CASSILGDTEAFF; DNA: TGTGCCAGTAGTATTCTAGGGGACACTGAAGCTTTCTTT
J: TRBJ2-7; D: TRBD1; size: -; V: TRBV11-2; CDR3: CASSLDLGTGGSDEQYF; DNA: TGTGCCAGCAGCTTAGATCTCGGGACAGGGGGCTCGGACGAGCAGTACTTC
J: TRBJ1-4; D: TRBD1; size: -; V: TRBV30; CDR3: CAWDRGQGPRLREKLFF; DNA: TGTGCCTGGGACCGAGGACAGGGTCCCCGCCTGCGCGAAAAACTGTTTTTT
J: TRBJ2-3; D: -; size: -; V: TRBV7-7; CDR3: CASSQGASSTDTQYF; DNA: TGTGCTAGCAGCCAAGGGGCAAGCAGCACAGATACGCAGTATTTT
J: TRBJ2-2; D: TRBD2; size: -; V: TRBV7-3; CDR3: CASSPPRGGATGELFF; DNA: TGTGCCAGCAGTCCCCCCCGGGGGGGAGCCACCGGGGAGCTGTTTTTT
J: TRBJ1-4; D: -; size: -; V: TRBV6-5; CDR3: CASSYGHAEEKLFF; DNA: TGTGCCAGCAGTTACGGTCATGCAGAAGAAAAACTGTTTTTT
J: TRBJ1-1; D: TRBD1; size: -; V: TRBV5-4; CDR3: CASSPWPRTGNTEAFF; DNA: TGTGCCAGCAGCCCCTGGCCCCGGACAGGGAACACTGAAGCTTTCTTT
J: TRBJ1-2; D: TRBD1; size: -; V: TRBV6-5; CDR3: CASSKPGQGASGYTF; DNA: TGTGCCAGCAGTAAGCCGGGACAGGGGGCGTCGGGCTACACCTTC
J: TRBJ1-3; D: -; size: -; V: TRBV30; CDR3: CAWSVPRASGNTIYF; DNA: TGTGCCTGGAGTGTACCGAGGGCCTCTGGAAACACCATATATTTT
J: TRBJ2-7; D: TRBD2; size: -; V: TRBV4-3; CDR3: CASSQDSSGDWEQYF; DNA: TGCGCCAGCAGCCAAGATTCCAGCGGGGATTGGGAGCAGTACTTC
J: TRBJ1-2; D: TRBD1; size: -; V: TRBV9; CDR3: CASSAGQIYGYTF; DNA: TGTGCCAGCAGCGCGGGACAGATCTATGGCTACACCTTC
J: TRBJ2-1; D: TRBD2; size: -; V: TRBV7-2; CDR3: CASSLGGGNYNEQFF; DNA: TGTGCCAGCAGCTTAGGCGGGGGGAATTACAATGAGCAGTTCTTC
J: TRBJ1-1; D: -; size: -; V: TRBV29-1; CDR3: CSVFGGNTEAFF; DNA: TGCAGCGTTTTCGGAGGGAACACTGAAGCTTTCTTT
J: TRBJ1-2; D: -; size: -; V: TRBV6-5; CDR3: CASSYGGGRGYTF; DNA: TGTGCCAGCAGTTACGGCGGGGGCCGTGGCTACACCTTC
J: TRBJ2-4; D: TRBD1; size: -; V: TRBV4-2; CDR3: CASSQEGTGGKNIQYF; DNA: TGTGCCAGCAGCCAAGAAGGTACAGGGGGCAAAAACATTCAGTACTTC
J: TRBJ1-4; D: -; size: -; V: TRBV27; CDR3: CASSFIQGSREKLFF; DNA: TGTGCCAGCAGTTTCATACAGGGAAGTCGGGAAAAACTGTTTTTT
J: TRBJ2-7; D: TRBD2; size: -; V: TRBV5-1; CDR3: CASSLGLAGSSYEQYF; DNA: TGCGCCAGCAGCTTGGGACTAGCGGGGAGTTCCTACGAGCAGTACTTC
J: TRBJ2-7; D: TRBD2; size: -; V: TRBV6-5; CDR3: CASSPSGGTYEQYF; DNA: TGTGCCAGCAGTCCTAGCGGGGGAACCTACGAGCAGTACTTC
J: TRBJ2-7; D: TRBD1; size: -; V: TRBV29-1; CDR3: CSVGPRQGTYEQYF; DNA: TGCAGCGTTGGGCCCCGACAGGGCACCTACGAGCAGTACTTC
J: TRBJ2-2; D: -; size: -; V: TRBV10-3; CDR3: CAVHVGLTNTGELFF; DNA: TGTGCCGTACACGTGGGACTTACGAACACCGGGGAGCTGTTTTTT